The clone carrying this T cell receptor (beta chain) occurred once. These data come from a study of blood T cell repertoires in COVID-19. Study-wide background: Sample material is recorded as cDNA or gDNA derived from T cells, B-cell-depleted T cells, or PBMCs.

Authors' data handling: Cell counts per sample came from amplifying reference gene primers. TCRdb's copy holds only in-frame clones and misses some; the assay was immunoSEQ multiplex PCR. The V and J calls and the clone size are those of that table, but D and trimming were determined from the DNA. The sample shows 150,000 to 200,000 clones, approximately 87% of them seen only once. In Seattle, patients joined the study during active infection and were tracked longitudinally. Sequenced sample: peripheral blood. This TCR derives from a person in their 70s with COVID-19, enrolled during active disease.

The CDR3 loop reads CASSLQDYGYTF. CDR3 nucleotide sequence: TGTGCCAGCAGTTTACAGGACTATGGCTACACCTTC. The J gene is TRBJ1-2, the V gene TRBV28; no clear D. The CDR3 covers 12 residues. V lost 2 bases to trimming and J lost 3 bases, with 4 bases between them. Germline V gene lookup returns CDR1 MDHEN and CDR2 SYDVKM.